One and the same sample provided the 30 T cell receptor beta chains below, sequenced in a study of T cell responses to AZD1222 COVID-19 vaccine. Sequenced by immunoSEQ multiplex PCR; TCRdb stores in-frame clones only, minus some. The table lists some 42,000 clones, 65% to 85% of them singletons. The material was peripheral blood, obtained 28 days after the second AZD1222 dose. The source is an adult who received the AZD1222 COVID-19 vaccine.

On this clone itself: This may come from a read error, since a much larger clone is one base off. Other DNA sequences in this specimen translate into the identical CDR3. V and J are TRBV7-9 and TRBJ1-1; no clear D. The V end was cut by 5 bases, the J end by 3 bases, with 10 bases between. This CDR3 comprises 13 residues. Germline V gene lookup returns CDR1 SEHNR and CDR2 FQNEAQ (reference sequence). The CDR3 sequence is CASSPTGDTEAFF. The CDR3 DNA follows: TGTGCCAGCAGCCCAACTGGGGACACTGAAGCTTTCTTT.

CDR3 nucleotides: TGTGCCAGTCGGCGACAGGACACTGAAGCTTTCTTT. Protein product: CASRRQDTEAFF. The genes are TRBV19 and TRBJ1-1, with D possibly being TRBD1 (6 bases). Trimming took 8 bases from V and 3 from J, leaving 10 bases between them. Germline V CDR1 and CDR2: LNHDA, SQIVND (reference sequence). CDR3 length equals 12 residues.

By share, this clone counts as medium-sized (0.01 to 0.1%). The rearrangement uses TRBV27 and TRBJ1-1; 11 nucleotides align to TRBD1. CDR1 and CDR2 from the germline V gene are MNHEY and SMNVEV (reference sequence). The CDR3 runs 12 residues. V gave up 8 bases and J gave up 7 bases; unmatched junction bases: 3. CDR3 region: CASGQGAFEAFF. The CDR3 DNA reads TGTGCCAGCGGACAGGGGGCGTTTGAAGCTTTCTTT.

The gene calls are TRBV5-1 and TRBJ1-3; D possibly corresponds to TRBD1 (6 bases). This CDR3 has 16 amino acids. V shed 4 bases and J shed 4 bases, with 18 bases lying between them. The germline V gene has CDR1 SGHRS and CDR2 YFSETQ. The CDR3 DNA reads TGCGCCAGCAGCAATGGACCGGGGGCTGGAGGAAACACCATATATTTT. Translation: CASSNGPGAGGNTIYF.

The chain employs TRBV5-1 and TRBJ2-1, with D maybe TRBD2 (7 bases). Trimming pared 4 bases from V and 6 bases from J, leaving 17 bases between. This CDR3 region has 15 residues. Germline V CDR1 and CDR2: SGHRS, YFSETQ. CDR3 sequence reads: CASSPRGGGGNEQFF. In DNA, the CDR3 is TGCGCCAGCAGCCCGCGAGGGGGGGGCGGCAATGAGCAGTTCTTC.

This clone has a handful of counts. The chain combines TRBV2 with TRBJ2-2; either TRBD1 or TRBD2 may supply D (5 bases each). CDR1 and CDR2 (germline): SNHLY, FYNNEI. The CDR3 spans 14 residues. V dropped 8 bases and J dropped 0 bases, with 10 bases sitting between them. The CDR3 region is CASARGANTGELFF. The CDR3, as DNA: TGTGCCAGCGCGAGGGGCGCGAACACCGGGGAGCTGTTTTTT.

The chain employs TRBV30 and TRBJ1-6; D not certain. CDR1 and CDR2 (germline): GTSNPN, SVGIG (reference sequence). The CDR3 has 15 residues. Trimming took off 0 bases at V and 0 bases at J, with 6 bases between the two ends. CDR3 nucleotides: TGTGCCTGGAGTGTATCCAGCTCCTATAATTCACCCCTCCACTTT. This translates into CAWSVSSSYNSPLHF. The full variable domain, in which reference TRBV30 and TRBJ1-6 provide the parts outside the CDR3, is SQTIHQWPATLVQPVGSPLSLECTVEGTSNPNLYWYRQAAGRGLQLLFYSVGIGQISSEVPQNLSASRPQDRQFILSSKKLLLSDSGFYLCAWSVSSSYNSPLHFGNGTRLTVT.

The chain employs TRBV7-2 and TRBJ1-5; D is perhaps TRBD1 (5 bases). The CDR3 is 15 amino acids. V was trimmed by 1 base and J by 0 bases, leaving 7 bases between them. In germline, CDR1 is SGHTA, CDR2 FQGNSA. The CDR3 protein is CASSLGGISNQPQHF. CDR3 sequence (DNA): TGTGCCAGCAGCTTAGGGGGGATTAGCAATCAGCCCCAGCATTTT.

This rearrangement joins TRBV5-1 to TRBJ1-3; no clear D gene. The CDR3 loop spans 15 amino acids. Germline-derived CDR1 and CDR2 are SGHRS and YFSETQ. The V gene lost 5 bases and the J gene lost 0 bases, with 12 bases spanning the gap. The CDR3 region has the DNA TGCGCCAGCAGGCGCGACCCAACCTCTGGAAACACCATATATTTT. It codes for CASRRDPTSGNTIYF.

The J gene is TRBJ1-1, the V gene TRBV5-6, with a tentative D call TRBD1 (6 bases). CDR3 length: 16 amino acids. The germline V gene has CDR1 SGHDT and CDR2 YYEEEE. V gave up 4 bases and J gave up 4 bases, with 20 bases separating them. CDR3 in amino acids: CASSREEQGFGTEAFF. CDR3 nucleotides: TGTGCCAGCAGCAGAGAGGAACAGGGATTTGGCACTGAAGCTTTCTTT.

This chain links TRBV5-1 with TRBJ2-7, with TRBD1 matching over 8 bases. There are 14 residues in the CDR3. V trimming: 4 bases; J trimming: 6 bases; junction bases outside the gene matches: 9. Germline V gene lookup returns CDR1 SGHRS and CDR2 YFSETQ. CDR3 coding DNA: TGCGCCAGCAGCCTGAACAGGGGGGTAAGCGAGCAGTACTTC. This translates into CASSLNRGVSEQYF.

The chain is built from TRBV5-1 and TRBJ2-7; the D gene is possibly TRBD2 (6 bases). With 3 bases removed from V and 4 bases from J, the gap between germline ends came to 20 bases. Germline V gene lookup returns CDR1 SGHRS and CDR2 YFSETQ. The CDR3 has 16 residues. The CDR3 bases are TGCGCCAGCAGCTCACGGACGGGAGTTGGGGTTTACGAGCAGTACTTC. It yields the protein CASSSRTGVGVYEQYF.

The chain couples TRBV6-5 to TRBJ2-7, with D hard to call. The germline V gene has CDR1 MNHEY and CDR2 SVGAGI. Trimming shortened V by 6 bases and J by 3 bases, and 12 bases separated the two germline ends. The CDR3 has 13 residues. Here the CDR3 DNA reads TGTGCCAGCAGCTCAGCGCTAATCTACGAGCAGTACTTC. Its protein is CASSSALIYEQYF.

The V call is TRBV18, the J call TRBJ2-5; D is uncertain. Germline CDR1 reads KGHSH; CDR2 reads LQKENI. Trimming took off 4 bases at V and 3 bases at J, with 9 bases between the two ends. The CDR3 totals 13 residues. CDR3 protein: CASSLSYKETQYF. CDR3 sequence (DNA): TGTGCCAGCTCACTATCTTATAAAGAGACCCAGTACTTC.

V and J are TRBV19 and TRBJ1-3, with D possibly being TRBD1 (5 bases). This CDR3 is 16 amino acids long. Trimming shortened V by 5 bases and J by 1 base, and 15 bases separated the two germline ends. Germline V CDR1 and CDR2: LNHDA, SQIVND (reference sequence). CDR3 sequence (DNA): TGTGCCAGTAGTCCCCAGACAGCCCTATCTGGAAACACCATATATTTT. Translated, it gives CASSPQTALSGNTIYF.

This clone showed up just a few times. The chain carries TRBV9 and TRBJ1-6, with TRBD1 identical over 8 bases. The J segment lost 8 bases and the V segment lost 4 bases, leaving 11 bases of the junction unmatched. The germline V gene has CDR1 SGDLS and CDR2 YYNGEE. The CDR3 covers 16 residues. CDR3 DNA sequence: TGTGCCAGCAGCCCCATCGGACAGGGTCAACATTCACCCCTCCACTTT. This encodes CASSPIGQGQHSPLHF.

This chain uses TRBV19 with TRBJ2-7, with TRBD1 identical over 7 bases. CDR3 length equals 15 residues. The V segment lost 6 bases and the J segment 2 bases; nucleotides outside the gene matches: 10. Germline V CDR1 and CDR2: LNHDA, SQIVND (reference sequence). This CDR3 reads CASSFGDSPTYEQYF. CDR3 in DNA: TGTGCCAGTAGCTTTGGGGACAGTCCCACCTACGAGCAGTACTTC.

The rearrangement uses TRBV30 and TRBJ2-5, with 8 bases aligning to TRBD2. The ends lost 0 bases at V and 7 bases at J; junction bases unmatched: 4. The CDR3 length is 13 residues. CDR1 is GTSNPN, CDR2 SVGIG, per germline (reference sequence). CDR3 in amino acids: CAWSVAGVGTQYF. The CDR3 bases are TGTGCCTGGAGTGTAGCGGGGGTCGGGACCCAGTACTTC.

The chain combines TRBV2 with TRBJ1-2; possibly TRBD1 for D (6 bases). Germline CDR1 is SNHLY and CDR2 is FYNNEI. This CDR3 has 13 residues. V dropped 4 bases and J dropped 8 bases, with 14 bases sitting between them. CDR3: CASSVAQGVGYTF. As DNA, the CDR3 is TGTGCCAGCAGTGTAGCACAGGGCGTCGGCTACACCTTC.

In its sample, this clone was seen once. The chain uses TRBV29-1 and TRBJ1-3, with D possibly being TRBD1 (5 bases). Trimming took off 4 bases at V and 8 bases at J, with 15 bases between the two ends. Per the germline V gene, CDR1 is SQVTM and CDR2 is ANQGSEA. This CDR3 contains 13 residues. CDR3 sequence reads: CSVAGQGRHTIYF. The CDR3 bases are TGCAGCGTTGCCGGGCAGGGCCGCCACACCATATATTTT.

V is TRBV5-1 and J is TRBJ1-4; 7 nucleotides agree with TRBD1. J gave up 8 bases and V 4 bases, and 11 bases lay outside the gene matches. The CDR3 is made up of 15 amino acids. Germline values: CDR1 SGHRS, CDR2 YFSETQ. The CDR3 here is CASSLRGGGREKLFF. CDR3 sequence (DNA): TGCGCCAGCAGCCTTCGGGGAGGGGGCAGAGAAAAACTGTTTTTT. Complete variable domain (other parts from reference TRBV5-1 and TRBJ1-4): KAGVTQTPRYLIKTRGQQVTLSCSPISGHRSVSWYQQTPGQGLQFLFEYFSETQRNKGNFPGRFSGRQFSNSRSEMNVSTLELGDSALYLCASSLRGGGREKLFFGSGTQLSVL.

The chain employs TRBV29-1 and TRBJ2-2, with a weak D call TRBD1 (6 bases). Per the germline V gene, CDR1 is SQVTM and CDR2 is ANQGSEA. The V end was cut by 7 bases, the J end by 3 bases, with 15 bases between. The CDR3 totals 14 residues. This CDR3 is CSAVRGPDTGELFF. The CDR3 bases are TGCAGCGCCGTCAGGGGTCCCGACACCGGGGAGCTGTTTTTT.

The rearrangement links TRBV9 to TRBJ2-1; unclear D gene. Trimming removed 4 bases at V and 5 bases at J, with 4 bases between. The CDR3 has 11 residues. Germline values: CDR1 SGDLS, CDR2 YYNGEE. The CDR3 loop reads CASSRNNEQFF. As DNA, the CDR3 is TGTGCCAGCAGCCGCAACAATGAGCAGTTCTTC.

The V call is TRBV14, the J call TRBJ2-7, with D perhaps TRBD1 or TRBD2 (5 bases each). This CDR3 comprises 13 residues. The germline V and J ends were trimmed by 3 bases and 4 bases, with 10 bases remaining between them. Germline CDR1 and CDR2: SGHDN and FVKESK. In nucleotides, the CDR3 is TGTGCCAGCAGCCACATTTGGGGGTACGAGCAGTACTTC. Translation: CASSHIWGYEQYF.

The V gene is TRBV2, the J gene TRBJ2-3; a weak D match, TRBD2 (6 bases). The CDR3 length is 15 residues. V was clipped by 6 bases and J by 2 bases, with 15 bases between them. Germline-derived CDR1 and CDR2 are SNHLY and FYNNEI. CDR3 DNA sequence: TGTGCCAGCAGGGTTTCGGGGACTCACACAGATACGCAGTATTTT. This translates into CASRVSGTHTDTQYF.

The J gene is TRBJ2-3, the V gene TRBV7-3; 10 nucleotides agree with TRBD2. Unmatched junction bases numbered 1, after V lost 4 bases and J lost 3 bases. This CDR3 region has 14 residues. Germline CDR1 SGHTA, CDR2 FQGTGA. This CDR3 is CASSSLAGTDTQYF. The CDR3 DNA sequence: TGTGCCAGCAGCTCACTAGCGGGGACAGATACGCAGTATTTT.

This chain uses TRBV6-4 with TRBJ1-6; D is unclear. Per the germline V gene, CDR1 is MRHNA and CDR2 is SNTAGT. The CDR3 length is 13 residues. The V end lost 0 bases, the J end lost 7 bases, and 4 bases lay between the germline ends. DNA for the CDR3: TGTGCCAGCAGTGACTCCGGGAATTCACCCCTCCACTTT. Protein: CASSDSGNSPLHF.

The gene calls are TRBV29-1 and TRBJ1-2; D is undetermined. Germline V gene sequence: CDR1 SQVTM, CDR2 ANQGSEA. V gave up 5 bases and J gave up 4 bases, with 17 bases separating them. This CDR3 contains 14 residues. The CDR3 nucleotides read TGCAGCGTTAGAGGAGGCGGTATAGGCTATGGCTACACCTTC. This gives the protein CSVRGGGIGYGYTF.

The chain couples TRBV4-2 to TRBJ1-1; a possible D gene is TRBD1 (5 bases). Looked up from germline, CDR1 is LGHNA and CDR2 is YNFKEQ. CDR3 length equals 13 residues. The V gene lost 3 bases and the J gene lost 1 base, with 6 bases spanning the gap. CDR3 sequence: CASSHGGNTEAFF. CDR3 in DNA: TGTGCCAGCAGCCACGGGGGGAACACTGAAGCTTTCTTT.

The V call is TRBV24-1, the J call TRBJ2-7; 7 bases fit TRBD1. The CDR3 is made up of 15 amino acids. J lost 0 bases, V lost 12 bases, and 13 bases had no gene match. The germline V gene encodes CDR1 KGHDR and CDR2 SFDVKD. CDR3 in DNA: TGTGCCCCTCCCTGTCCTTGGGACAGCTCCTACGAGCAGTACTTC. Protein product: CAPPCPWDSSYEQYF.